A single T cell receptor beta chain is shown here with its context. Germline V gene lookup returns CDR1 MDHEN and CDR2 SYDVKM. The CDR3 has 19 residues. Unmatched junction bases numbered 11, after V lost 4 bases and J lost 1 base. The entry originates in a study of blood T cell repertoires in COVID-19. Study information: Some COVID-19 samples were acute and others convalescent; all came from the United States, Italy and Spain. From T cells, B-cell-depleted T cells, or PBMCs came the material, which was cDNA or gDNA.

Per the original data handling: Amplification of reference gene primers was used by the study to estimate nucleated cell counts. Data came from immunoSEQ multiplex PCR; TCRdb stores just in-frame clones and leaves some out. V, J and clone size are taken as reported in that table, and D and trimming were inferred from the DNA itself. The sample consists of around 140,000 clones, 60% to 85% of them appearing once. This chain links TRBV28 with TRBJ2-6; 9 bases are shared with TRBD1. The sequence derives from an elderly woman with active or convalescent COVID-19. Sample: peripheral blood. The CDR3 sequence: CASSSNRDRVSSGANVLTF. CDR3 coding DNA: TGTGCCAGCAGTTCCAACCGGGACAGGGTATCGTCTGGGGCCAACGTCCTGACTTTC.